This TCR beta chain came from a study of vaccination and CD4 T cells after COVID-19. Study-wide context: Sample collection from a few convalescent patients took place at day 14 and days 161 to 241 post-vaccination. Study-level results: No early post-infection timepoints were studied, and convalescent patients studied were relatively few. From a median of about 20 to 38, SARS-CoV-2-reactive clonotypes increased, though not significantly.

Time point meaning: late sampling 161 to 241 days after vaccination in a few convalescent patients. Positive PCR tests came between March and December 2020, ahead of the US Alpha, Beta and Delta variants. This CDR3 has 11 residues. V dropped 5 bases and J dropped 9 bases, with 13 bases sitting between them. The germline V gene encodes CDR1 DFQATT and CDR2 SNEGSKA (reference sequence). TCRdb analysed the PCR reads with MiXCR anew, one entry per CDR3 protein. The sample has tens of thousands of distinct CDR3 sequences, around 49% seen once; the top ten hold about 6%. Regarding this clonotype: Its specificity is unknown.

The V and J genes are TRBV20-1 and TRBJ2-5; perhaps TRBD2 as D (6 bases). The clonotype was recovered from a human donor who had recovered from COVID-19. This specimen was CD4+ T cells from blood, taken about 7 months after SARS-CoV-2 vaccination. The CDR3 loop reads CSARLVLAQYF. The CDR3, as DNA: TGCAGTGCTCGACTAGTGTTGGCCCAGTACTTC.